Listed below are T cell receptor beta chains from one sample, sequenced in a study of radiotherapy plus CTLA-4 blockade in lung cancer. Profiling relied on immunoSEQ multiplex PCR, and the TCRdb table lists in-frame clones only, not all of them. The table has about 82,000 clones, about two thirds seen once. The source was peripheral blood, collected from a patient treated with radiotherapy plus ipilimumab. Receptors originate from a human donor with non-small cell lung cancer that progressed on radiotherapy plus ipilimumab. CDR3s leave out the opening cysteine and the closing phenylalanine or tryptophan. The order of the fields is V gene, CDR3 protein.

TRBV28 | ASSVSYEQY
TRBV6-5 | ASSYGAGGSYEQY
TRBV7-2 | ASSPRATGSPLH
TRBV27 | ASGGSGTHTQY
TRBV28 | ASSLVGLLQPQH
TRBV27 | ASRWTGENNEQF
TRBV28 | ASSFQGWSAEAF
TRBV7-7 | ASSLPGTAPYEQY
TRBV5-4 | ASTPTAGGNEQY
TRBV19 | ASSLTYRGPGEKLF
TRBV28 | ASTLEGGRRGQF
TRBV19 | ASSIGYSSYNEQF
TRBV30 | AWKRRGYQETQY
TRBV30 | AWASGGLTDTQY
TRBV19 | ASSHGLGRVGNQPQH
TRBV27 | ASRYSAGGYTEAF
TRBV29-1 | SVEERSWGEKLF
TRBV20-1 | SALDNEQF
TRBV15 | ATSRGWTANTEAF
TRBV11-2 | ASSFPGGYNEQF
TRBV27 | ASSFRPSWEQY
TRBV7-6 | ASSQEAVSYNEQF
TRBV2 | ASNPRAGGQAGYT
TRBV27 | ASSPTWGNEQF
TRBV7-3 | ASSPGTGRGYT
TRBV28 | ASIKKGNNQPQH
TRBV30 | ASNKGGQGRVEETQY
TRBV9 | ASSVGGGILVNEQF
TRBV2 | ASKTLSNQPQH
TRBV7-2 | ASSSAGREQF
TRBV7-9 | ASSFDGSEQY
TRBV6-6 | ASHPGQGRHQPQH
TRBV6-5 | ASSYSSSNQPQH
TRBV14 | ASSQDRGQPQH
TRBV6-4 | ASRARHDSLGTEAF
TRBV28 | ASSLLVGDRGLDPSTDTQY
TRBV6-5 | AGSSRTPDAYNEQF
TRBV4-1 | ASSHRQGGPPEAF
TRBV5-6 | ASSFSPEYEQY
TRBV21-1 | ASSKGPTGAFNQPQH
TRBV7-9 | ASSVTGGGYGYT